Listed here are 22 T cell receptor beta chains from one sample, sequenced in a study of blood T cell repertoires in COVID-19 (dated by TCRdb to 2020 to 2022). Libraries were made using the immunoSEQ multiplex PCR assay. The table comes from immuneACCESS by way of TCRdb, which keeps in-frame sequences with V and J called. Part of the clones is missing from these tables; in studies checked, under half for an unresolved V gene and the rest for unknown reasons. The sample contains about 110,000 clones, about nine tenths of them found a single time. The top ten constitute under 7% of the sample. Sequencing was performed on peripheral blood. The receptors originated from a middle-aged man with active or convalescent COVID-19.

The V gene is TRBV7-6, the J gene TRBJ2-1; TRBD2 agrees at 7 bases. Germline V gene sequence: CDR1 SGHVS, CDR2 FNYEAQ. The CDR3 runs to 18 residues. Trimming cost V 2 bases and J 0 bases; bases outside gene matches: 10. The CDR3 loop reads CASSLNLRTRSSYNEQFF. CDR3 sequence (DNA): TGTGCCAGCAGCTTAAACCTCCGGACTAGAAGCTCCTACAATGAGCAGTTCTTC.

The rearrangement joins TRBV25-1 to TRBJ1-2, with 8 bases identical to TRBD1. Germline CDR1 reads MGHDK; CDR2 reads SYGVNS. The CDR3 runs 12 residues. J lost 5 bases, V lost 7 bases, and 3 bases had no gene match. DNA for the CDR3: TGTGCCAGCATGAGGACAGGGTATGGCTACACCTTC. Protein sequence: CASMRTGYGYTF.

This rearrangement joins TRBV5-5 to TRBJ1-4; D is possibly TRBD1 (5 bases). The germline V and J ends were trimmed by 2 bases and 8 bases, with 7 bases remaining between them. Germline lookup yields CDR1 SGHKS and CDR2 YYEKEE (reference sequence). The CDR3 has 12 residues. The CDR3 reads CASSFREEKLFF. In DNA, the CDR3 is TGTGCCAGCAGCTTCAGGGAAGAAAAACTGTTTTTT.

The table lists this clone with a count of one. V gene TRBV7-9 combines with J gene TRBJ2-7; 7 positions agree with TRBD2. Trimming cost V 6 bases and J 4 bases; bases outside gene matches: 9. This CDR3 has 14 amino acids. Germline values: CDR1 SEHNR, CDR2 FQNEAQ (reference sequence). CDR3 coding DNA: TGTGCCAGCAGTTCTAGCGGAGGGTGGTACGAGCAGTACTTC. This sequence encodes CASSSSGGWYEQYF.

V and J are TRBV19 and TRBJ1-5; 7 bases are shared with TRBD1. The CDR3 consists of 16 residues. Germline assignment: CDR1 LNHDA and CDR2 SQIVND (reference sequence). V was pared by 6 bases and J by 3 bases, with 11 bases of the junction left unmatched. In DNA form, the CDR3 reads TGTGCCAGTAGCCGTACCGGGACAGTGGACAATCAGCCCCAGCATTTT. This translates into CASSRTGTVDNQPQHF.

This clone was picked up one time. This chain links TRBV6-5 with TRBJ1-5; D possibly corresponds to TRBD1 (5 bases). V lost 0 bases and J 6 bases, leaving 12 bases between the germline ends. Germline CDR1 is MNHEY and CDR2 is SVGAGI. This CDR3 is built from 15 residues. The DNA for the CDR3 is TGTGCCAGCAGTTACTCTCGCCAGGGAGGTCAGCCCCAGCATTTT. Protein: CASSYSRQGGQPQHF.

The CDR3 nucleotides are TGTGCCAGCAGCTTACCACAGGGGTATGGCTACACCTTC. Translation: CASSLPQGYGYTF. The chain has TRBV7-2 and TRBJ1-2; the match to TRBD1 covers 7 bases. Germline CDR1 SGHTA, CDR2 FQGNSA. This CDR3 comprises 13 residues. J gave up 5 bases and V 2 bases, and 2 bases lay outside the gene matches.

J is TRBJ2-6 and V is TRBV15; a possible D gene is TRBD2 (5 bases). Trimming removed 4 bases from V and 0 bases from J, with 16 bases in between. Germline loops: CDR1 LNHNV, CDR2 YYDKDF (reference sequence). The length of the CDR3 is 18 residues. CDR3 in DNA: TGTGCCACCAGCAATACAGAGCCCGACTACTCTGGGGCCAACGTCCTGACTTTC. Translation gives CATSNTEPDYSGANVLTF.

The sample holds a few counts of this clone. This chain joins TRBV5-5 and TRBJ1-1, with D perhaps TRBD1 (5 bases). Germline lookup yields CDR1 SGHKS and CDR2 YYEKEE (reference sequence). V gave up 0 bases and J gave up 5 bases, with 8 bases separating them. This CDR3 has 13 amino acids. In DNA form, the CDR3 reads TGTGCCAGCAGCTTGGGGGAGGGGACTGAAGCTTTCTTT. Its protein is CASSLGEGTEAFF.

CDR3 nucleotide sequence: TGTGCCACCGAAAGTCTCCAGGGGGATGAGCAGTTCTTC. Its translation: CATESLQGDEQFF. The V gene is TRBV2, the J gene TRBJ2-1; the match to TRBD1 covers 7 bases. Germline V gene lookup returns CDR1 SNHLY and CDR2 FYNNEI. Germline trimming cut 10 bases from V and 8 bases from J; bases unmatched to any gene: 11. CDR3 length: 13 residues.

The count of this clone is one. The J gene is TRBJ2-1, the V gene TRBV7-2; D perhaps matches TRBD1 (6 bases). V gave up 3 bases and J gave up 0 bases, with 9 bases separating them. CDR3 length: 15 amino acids. Germline V gene sequence: CDR1 SGHTA, CDR2 FQGNSA. This CDR3 reads CASSFTGSSYNEQFF. The CDR3, as DNA: TGTGCCAGCAGCTTTACAGGGAGCTCCTACAATGAGCAGTTCTTC. The whole variable domain, filled in from reference TRBV7-2 and TRBJ2-1, reads GAGVSQSPSNKVTEKGKDVELRCDPISGHTALYWYRQSLGQGLEFLIYFQGNSAPDKSGLPSDRFSAERTGGSVSTLTIQRTQQEDSAVYLCASSFTGSSYNEQFFGPGTRLTVL.

V gene TRBV30 combines with J gene TRBJ1-6; TRBD1 agrees at 7 bases. Germline CDR1 and CDR2: GTSNPN and SVGIG (reference sequence). With V trimmed by 4 bases and J by 6 bases, 6 bases remained unmatched. This CDR3 comprises 14 residues. The CDR3, as DNA: TGTGCCTGGATCGGGACAGTCCCTAATTCACCCCTCCACTTT. It codes for CAWIGTVPNSPLHF.

The genes are TRBV5-6 and TRBJ2-3; 10 bases match TRBD2. There are 15 residues in the CDR3. The ends lost 0 bases at V and 5 bases at J; junction bases unmatched: 3. CDR1 and CDR2 from the germline V gene are SGHDT and YYEEEE. The CDR3 DNA is TGTGCCAGCAGCTTGGGAGCTAGCGGGAGAGATACGCAGTATTTT. Translated, it gives CASSLGASGRDTQYF.

The count of this clone is one. The V and J genes are TRBV19 and TRBJ1-5, with a weak D call TRBD1 (6 bases). CDR1 LNHDA and CDR2 SQIVND come from the germline V gene (reference sequence). The CDR3 contains 16 residues. Trimming cost V 1 base and J 6 bases, with 16 bases left between them. CDR3: CASSIVSSGGPQPQHF. DNA of the CDR3: TGTGCCAGTAGTATAGTGAGTTCCGGGGGGCCTCAGCCCCAGCATTTT.

The chain carries TRBV30 and TRBJ1-2; 7 bases are a match to TRBD1. This CDR3 contains 14 residues. Germline assignment: CDR1 GTSNPN and CDR2 SVGIG (reference sequence). J lost 0 bases, V lost 3 bases, and 4 bases had no gene match. CDR3 DNA: TGTGCCTGGAGCTGGGACAGATCTAACTATGGCTACACCTTC. Translation gives CAWSWDRSNYGYTF.

V usage is TRBV28 and J usage is TRBJ1-6; D is undetermined. Per germline, CDR1 MDHEN and CDR2 SYDVKM. The V end lost 3 bases, the J end lost 5 bases, and 8 bases lay between the germline ends. This CDR3 spans 14 amino acids. As DNA, the CDR3 is TGTGCCAGCAGTTTCCAGATTAATAATTCACCCCTCCACTTT. Its translation is CASSFQINNSPLHF.

The chain joins TRBV28 to TRBJ1-2; maybe TRBD1 (5 bases). V dropped 6 bases and J dropped 5 bases, with 16 bases sitting between them. The CDR3 is 14 residues long. Germline CDR1 MDHEN, CDR2 SYDVKM. The CDR3 is CASSLAGLRYGYTF. In nucleotides, the CDR3 is TGTGCCAGCAGCCTAGCGGGACTCCGATATGGCTACACCTTC.

The chain employs TRBV6-5 and TRBJ2-1; TRBD2 aligns across 10 bases. The germline V gene has CDR1 MNHEY and CDR2 SVGAGI. J was trimmed by 9 bases and V by 5 bases; bases with no gene match: 10. This CDR3 has 15 amino acids. The CDR3 is CASSRASGGVAEQFF. CDR3 nucleotides: TGTGCCAGCAGTCGCGCTAGCGGGGGTGTGGCTGAGCAGTTCTTC.

V and J are TRBV9 and TRBJ2-2, with D unresolved. This CDR3 is 13 amino acids long. The germline gives CDR1 SGDLS, CDR2 YYNGEE. The V end lost 2 bases, the J end lost 6 bases, and 8 bases lay between the germline ends. The DNA of the CDR3 is TGTGCCAGCAGCGTGACTCGATCCGGGGAGCTGTTTTTT. It translates to CASSVTRSGELFF.

The V gene is TRBV2, the J gene TRBJ1-3, with 9 bases lining up with TRBD1. The V segment lost 5 bases and the J segment 4 bases; nucleotides outside the gene matches: 6. CDR1 is SNHLY, CDR2 FYNNEI, per germline. This CDR3 is built from 15 residues. The CDR3 loop is CASSPQGAQGNTIYF. Here the CDR3 DNA reads TGTGCCAGCAGTCCACAGGGGGCGCAAGGAAACACCATATATTTT.

The chain has TRBV18 and TRBJ1-2; 10 bases align to TRBD1. Unmatched junction bases numbered 11, after V lost 1 base and J lost 6 bases. This CDR3 comprises 17 residues. CDR1 and CDR2 from the germline V gene are KGHSH and LQKENI. CDR3 sequence (DNA): TGTGCCAGCTCACCACGGTCCCGGGACAGGGGCAGAGATGGCTACACCTTC. Its protein product is CASSPRSRDRGRDGYTF.

The chain's CDR3 is CASSQALGLAGYSGANVLTF. DNA of the CDR3: TGTGCCAGCAGCCAAGCGTTGGGTCTAGCGGGGTACTCTGGGGCCAACGTCCTGACTTTC. The V gene is TRBV3-1 (or the pseudogene TRBV3-2), the J gene TRBJ2-6; 9 bases match TRBD2. This CDR3 contains 20 residues. Germline loops: CDR1 LGHDT, CDR2 YNNKEL (reference sequence). Trimming cost V 1 base and J 0 bases; bases outside gene matches: 10.